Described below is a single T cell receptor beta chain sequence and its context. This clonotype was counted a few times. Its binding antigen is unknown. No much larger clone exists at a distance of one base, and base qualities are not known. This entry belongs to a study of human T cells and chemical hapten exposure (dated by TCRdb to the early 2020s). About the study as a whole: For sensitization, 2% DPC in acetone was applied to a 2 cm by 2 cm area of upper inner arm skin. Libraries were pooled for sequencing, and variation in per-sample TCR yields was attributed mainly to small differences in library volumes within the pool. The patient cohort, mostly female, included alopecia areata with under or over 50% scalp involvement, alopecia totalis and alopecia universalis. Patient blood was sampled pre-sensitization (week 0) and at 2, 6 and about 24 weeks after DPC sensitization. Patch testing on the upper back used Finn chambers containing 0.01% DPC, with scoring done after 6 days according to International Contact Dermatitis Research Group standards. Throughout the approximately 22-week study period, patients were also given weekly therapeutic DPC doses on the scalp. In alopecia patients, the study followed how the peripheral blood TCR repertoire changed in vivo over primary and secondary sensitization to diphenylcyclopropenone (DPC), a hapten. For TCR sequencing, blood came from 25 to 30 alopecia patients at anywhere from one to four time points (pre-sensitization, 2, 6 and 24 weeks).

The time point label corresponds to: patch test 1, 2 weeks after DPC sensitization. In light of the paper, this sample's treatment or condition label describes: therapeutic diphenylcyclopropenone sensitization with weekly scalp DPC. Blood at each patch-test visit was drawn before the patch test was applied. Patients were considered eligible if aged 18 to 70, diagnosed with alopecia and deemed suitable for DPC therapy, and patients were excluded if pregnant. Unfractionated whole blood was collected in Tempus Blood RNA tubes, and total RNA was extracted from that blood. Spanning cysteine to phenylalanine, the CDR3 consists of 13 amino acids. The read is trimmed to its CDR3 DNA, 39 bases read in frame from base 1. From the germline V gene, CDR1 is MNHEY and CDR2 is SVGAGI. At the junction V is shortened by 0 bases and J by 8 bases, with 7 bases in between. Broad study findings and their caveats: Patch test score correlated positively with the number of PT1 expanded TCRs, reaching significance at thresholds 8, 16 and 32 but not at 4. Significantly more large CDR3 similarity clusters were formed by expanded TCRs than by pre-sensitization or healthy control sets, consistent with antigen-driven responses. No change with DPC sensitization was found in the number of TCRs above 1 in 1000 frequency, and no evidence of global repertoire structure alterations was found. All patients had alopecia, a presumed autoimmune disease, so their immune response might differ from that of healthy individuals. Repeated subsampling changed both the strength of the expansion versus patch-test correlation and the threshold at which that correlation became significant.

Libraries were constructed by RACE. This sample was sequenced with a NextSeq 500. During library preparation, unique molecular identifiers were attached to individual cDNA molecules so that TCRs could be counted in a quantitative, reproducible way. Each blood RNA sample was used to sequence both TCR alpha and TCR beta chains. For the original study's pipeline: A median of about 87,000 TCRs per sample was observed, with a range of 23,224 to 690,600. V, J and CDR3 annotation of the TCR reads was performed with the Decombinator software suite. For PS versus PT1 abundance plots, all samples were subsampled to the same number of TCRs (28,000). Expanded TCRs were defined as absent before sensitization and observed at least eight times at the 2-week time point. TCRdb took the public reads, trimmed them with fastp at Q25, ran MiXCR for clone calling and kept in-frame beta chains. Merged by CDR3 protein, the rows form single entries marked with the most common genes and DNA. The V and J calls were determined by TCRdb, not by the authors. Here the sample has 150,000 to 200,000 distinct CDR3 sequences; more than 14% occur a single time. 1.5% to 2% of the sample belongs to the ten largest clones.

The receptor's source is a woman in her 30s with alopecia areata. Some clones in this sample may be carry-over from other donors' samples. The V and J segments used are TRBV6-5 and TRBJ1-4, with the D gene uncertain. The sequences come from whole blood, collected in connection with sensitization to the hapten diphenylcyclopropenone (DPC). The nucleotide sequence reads TGTGCCAGCAGTTACTCTCGACGGGAAAAACTGTTTTTT. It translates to CASSYSRREKLFF.